This record looks at one TCR beta chain sequence and its context. The source of the sample is a study of cytomegalovirus exposure and HLA in healthy donors. Vbeta (60) and Jbeta (13) primers were used in the PCR. The method was immunoSEQ multiplex PCR; TCRdb's version includes in-frame clones alone and lacks a portion of them. The data contain 150,000 to 200,000 clones, about 74% of them singletons. Germline CDR1 reads KGHSH; CDR2 reads LQKENI. The CDR3 covers 14 residues. V trimming: 8 bases; J trimming: 1 base; junction bases outside the gene matches: 2. The sequencing sample was made of PBMCs. The chain carries TRBV18 and TRBJ2-2; TRBD2 aligns across 9 bases. This TCR derives from a male donor in good health and CMV-seronegative. Written as DNA, the CDR3 is TGTGCCAGCGAGACTAGCGGGAACACCGGGGAGCTGTTTTTT. Residues: CASETSGNTGELFF.